Listed below are T cell receptor beta chains from one sample, sequenced in a study of blood T cell repertoires in COVID-19. The assay was immunoSEQ multiplex PCR, and TCRdb's table has in-frame clones only and misses some. Among 150,000 to 200,000 clones listed, around 86% were seen once. Sequenced material: PBMCs or T cells enriched from blood (not recorded which). The source of these receptors is a woman in her thirties or forties in a cohort exposed to, infected with or recovered from COVID-19 (not recorded which). Each CDR3 is given with its conserved first and last residue. The D gene is left open where the match is weak. The size field is filled for only some rows; it gives once, few, many or a size class.

d_call: TRBD2
clone_size: NA
j_call: TRBJ2-7
v_call: TRBV6-2/TRBV6-3
cdr3_aa: CASSLAGHSYEQYF
cdr3_nt: TGTGCCAGCAGCTTAGCGGGGCACTCCTACGAGCAGTACTTC

d_call: NA
clone_size: NA
j_call: TRBJ1-2
v_call: TRBV10-2
cdr3_aa: CASRGRSREEGYTF
cdr3_nt: TGCGCCAGCAGGGGGAGGTCCCGGGAGGAGGGCTACACCTTC

d_call: TRBD1
clone_size: once
j_call: TRBJ2-5
v_call: TRBV24-1
cdr3_aa: CATSQPGTGGAETQYF
cdr3_nt: TGTGCCACCAGCCAACCCGGGACAGGGGGCGCAGAGACCCAGTACTTC

d_call: TRBD1
clone_size: few
j_call: TRBJ2-7
v_call: TRBV3-1/TRBV3-2
cdr3_aa: CASSPLGGGYEQYF
cdr3_nt: TGTGCCAGCAGCCCCCTAGGGGGCGGCTACGAGCAGTACTTC

d_call: NA
clone_size: NA
j_call: TRBJ1-6
v_call: TRBV23-1
cdr3_aa: CASIIVARGNSPLHF
cdr3_nt: TGCGCCAGCATAATCGTAGCCAGGGGCAATTCACCCCTCCACTTT

d_call: NA
clone_size: NA
j_call: TRBJ1-1
v_call: TRBV27
cdr3_aa: CASSFGSRNTEAFF
cdr3_nt: TGTGCCAGCAGTTTCGGCTCTAGGAACACTGAAGCTTTCTTT

d_call: NA
clone_size: NA
j_call: TRBJ1-4
v_call: TRBV27
cdr3_aa: CASSPLRGSVEKLFF
cdr3_nt: TGTGCCAGCAGTCCCCTGCGGGGGTCGGTTGAAAAACTGTTTTTT

d_call: NA
clone_size: NA
j_call: TRBJ1-2
v_call: TRBV27
cdr3_aa: CASSLRYNYGYTF
cdr3_nt: TGTGCCAGCAGTTTGCGTTATAACTATGGCTACACCTTC

d_call: NA
clone_size: NA
j_call: TRBJ1-1
v_call: TRBV12-3/TRBV12-4
cdr3_aa: CASSLQVTEAFF
cdr3_nt: TGTGCCAGCAGTTTACAGGTTACTGAAGCTTTCTTT

d_call: NA
clone_size: NA
j_call: TRBJ2-1
v_call: TRBV5-4
cdr3_aa: CATTREAYNEQFF
cdr3_nt: TGTGCCACCACTAGGGAGGCCTACAATGAGCAGTTCTTC

d_call: TRBD2
clone_size: NA
j_call: TRBJ2-3
v_call: TRBV11-2
cdr3_aa: CASSTIAGAIVDTQYF
cdr3_nt: TGTGCCAGCAGCACCATAGCGGGAGCAATTGTAGATACGCAGTATTTT

d_call: TRBD2
clone_size: NA
j_call: TRBJ2-3
v_call: TRBV3-1/TRBV3-2
cdr3_aa: CASRPLAGGGADTQYF
cdr3_nt: TGTGCCAGCAGGCCTCTAGCGGGGGGCGGCGCAGATACGCAGTATTTT

d_call: NA
clone_size: NA
j_call: TRBJ2-7
v_call: TRBV14
cdr3_aa: CASSQEIGPYEQYF
cdr3_nt: TGTGCCAGCAGCCAAGAAATCGGTCCCTACGAGCAGTACTTC

d_call: NA
clone_size: NA
j_call: TRBJ2-1
v_call: TRBV28
cdr3_aa: CASSLSPRGEQFF
cdr3_nt: TGTGCCAGCAGTCTCAGCCCCCGGGGTGAGCAGTTCTTC

d_call: TRBD1
clone_size: NA
j_call: TRBJ2-7
v_call: TRBV5-1
cdr3_aa: CASSPGDRGMYEQYF
cdr3_nt: TGCGCCAGCAGCCCAGGGGACAGGGGGATGTACGAGCAGTACTTC

d_call: TRBD2
clone_size: NA
j_call: TRBJ2-2
v_call: TRBV6-1
cdr3_aa: CASSELILLAGGTGELFF
cdr3_nt: TGTGCCAGCAGTGAACTAATTCTGCTAGCGGGAGGCACCGGGGAGCTGTTTTTT

d_call: TRBD2
clone_size: NA
j_call: TRBJ2-7
v_call: TRBV4-3
cdr3_aa: CASSQEPGLAGDEQYF
cdr3_nt: TGCGCCAGCAGCCAAGAGCCCGGACTAGCGGGAGACGAGCAGTACTTC

d_call: TRBD2
clone_size: NA
j_call: TRBJ2-1
v_call: TRBV2
cdr3_aa: CASRKRGGGYNEQFF
cdr3_nt: TGTGCCAGCAGGAAGCGGGGGGGCGGCTACAATGAGCAGTTCTTC

d_call: NA
clone_size: NA
j_call: TRBJ1-5
v_call: TRBV19
cdr3_aa: CASSIALNSNQPQHF
cdr3_nt: TGTGCCAGTAGTATAGCCCTTAATAGCAATCAGCCCCAGCATTTT

d_call: TRBD1
clone_size: once
j_call: TRBJ2-3
v_call: TRBV7-9
cdr3_aa: CASSLLRGQGLTDTQYF
cdr3_nt: TGTGCCAGCAGCTTACTCAGAGGACAGGGCCTCACAGATACGCAGTATTTT

d_call: TRBD2
clone_size: NA
j_call: TRBJ2-1
v_call: TRBV4-1
cdr3_aa: CASSQGSGLAGFDEQFF
cdr3_nt: TGCGCCAGCAGCCAAGGTAGTGGTCTAGCGGGGTTCGATGAGCAGTTCTTC

d_call: NA
clone_size: NA
j_call: TRBJ2-2
v_call: TRBV5-4
cdr3_aa: CASSYRAGELFF
cdr3_nt: TGTGCCAGCAGCTACAGGGCCGGGGAGCTGTTTTTT

d_call: NA
clone_size: once
j_call: TRBJ2-3
v_call: TRBV9
cdr3_aa: CASSVVLAGTDTQYF
cdr3_nt: TGTGCCAGCAGCGTAGTCTTGGCGGGTACAGATACGCAGTATTTT

d_call: NA
clone_size: NA
j_call: TRBJ1-4
v_call: TRBV10-1
cdr3_aa: CASSESKGTPGNEKLFF
cdr3_nt: TGCGCCAGCAGTGAGTCGAAGGGGACTCCGGGTAATGAAAAACTGTTTTTT

d_call: TRBD1
clone_size: NA
j_call: TRBJ1-1
v_call: TRBV19
cdr3_aa: CATQTGYGGTEAFF
cdr3_nt: TGTGCCACCCAGACAGGGTATGGAGGCACTGAAGCTTTCTTT

d_call: NA
clone_size: NA
j_call: TRBJ1-6
v_call: TRBV7-2
cdr3_aa: CASRLTAGVSPLHF
cdr3_nt: TGTGCCAGCAGACTAACCGCAGGGGTTTCACCCCTCCACTTT

d_call: NA
clone_size: NA
j_call: TRBJ2-2
v_call: TRBV9
cdr3_aa: CASSPGRELFF
cdr3_nt: TGTGCCAGCAGCCCCGGGAGGGAGCTGTTTTTT

d_call: NA
clone_size: NA
j_call: TRBJ1-2
v_call: TRBV13
cdr3_aa: CASSAVRAYGYGYTF
cdr3_nt: TGTGCCAGCAGCGCCGTGAGGGCGTACGGCTATGGCTACACCTTC

d_call: NA
clone_size: NA
j_call: TRBJ1-1
v_call: TRBV5-1
cdr3_aa: CASSLGAGNTEAFF
cdr3_nt: TGCGCCAGCAGCTTGGGGGCAGGGAACACTGAAGCTTTCTTT

d_call: TRBD1
clone_size: NA
j_call: TRBJ1-1
v_call: TRBV14
cdr3_aa: CASSHTGDWNTEAFF
cdr3_nt: TGTGCCAGCAGCCACACAGGGGACTGGAACACTGAAGCTTTCTTT

d_call: TRBD1
clone_size: NA
j_call: TRBJ2-7
v_call: TRBV27
cdr3_aa: CASSIGTVDYEQYF
cdr3_nt: TGTGCCAGCAGTATCGGGACAGTGGACTACGAGCAGTACTTC

d_call: TRBD2
clone_size: NA
j_call: TRBJ2-7
v_call: TRBV19
cdr3_aa: CASSIGGRTYEQYF
cdr3_nt: TGTGCCAGTAGTATAGGCGGGAGGACCTACGAGCAGTACTTC

d_call: NA
clone_size: NA
j_call: TRBJ2-1
v_call: TRBV2
cdr3_aa: CASSDRALSYNEQFF
cdr3_nt: TGTGCCAGCAGTGACCGAGCGCTCTCCTACAATGAGCAGTTCTTC

d_call: NA
clone_size: NA
j_call: TRBJ2-5
v_call: TRBV3-1/TRBV3-2
cdr3_aa: CASSQGTPSLETQYF
cdr3_nt: TGTGCCAGCAGCCAAGGGACACCATCGTTGGAGACCCAGTACTTC

d_call: NA
clone_size: NA
j_call: TRBJ1-1
v_call: TRBV7-9
cdr3_aa: CASSSRPGTSFNTEAFF
cdr3_nt: TGTGCCAGCAGCTCCCGTCCCGGGACATCCTTTAACACTGAAGCTTTCTTT

d_call: NA
clone_size: few
j_call: TRBJ1-1
v_call: TRBV9
cdr3_aa: CASSVAGTEAFF
cdr3_nt: TGTGCCAGCAGCGTAGCAGGGACTGAAGCTTTCTTT

d_call: TRBD1
clone_size: NA
j_call: TRBJ1-6
v_call: TRBV7-2
cdr3_aa: CASRDRGNSPLHF
cdr3_nt: TGTGCCAGCAGAGACAGGGGGAATTCACCCCTCCACTTT

d_call: TRBD1
clone_size: NA
j_call: TRBJ1-2
v_call: TRBV5-4
cdr3_aa: CASSPVGTGDGYTF
cdr3_nt: TGTGCCAGCAGCCCCGTTGGTACAGGGGATGGCTACACCTTC

d_call: TRBD2
clone_size: NA
j_call: TRBJ2-1
v_call: TRBV11-2
cdr3_aa: CASSLAGRTSGSVVDEQFF
cdr3_nt: TGTGCCAGCAGCTTAGCCGGTCGGACTAGCGGGAGTGTAGTTGATGAGCAGTTCTTC

d_call: TRBD1
clone_size: NA
j_call: TRBJ2-3
v_call: TRBV4-1
cdr3_aa: CASSQRGPPTADTQYF
cdr3_nt: TGCGCCAGCAGCCAGAGGGGGCCTCCGACTGCAGATACGCAGTATTTT

d_call: TRBD1
clone_size: NA
j_call: TRBJ1-1
v_call: TRBV5-1
cdr3_aa: CASSLDAGGTEAFF
cdr3_nt: TGCGCCAGCAGCTTGGATGCAGGGGGCACTGAAGCTTTCTTT

d_call: NA
clone_size: few
j_call: TRBJ2-1
v_call: TRBV7-2
cdr3_aa: CASSLVLLNEQFF
cdr3_nt: TGTGCCAGCAGCTTAGTTCTTCTCAATGAGCAGTTCTTC

d_call: NA
clone_size: once
j_call: TRBJ1-2
v_call: TRBV4-2
cdr3_aa: CASSQGGAGAGGYTF
cdr3_nt: TGTGCCAGCAGCCAAGGAGGTGCAGGGGCAGGTGGCTACACCTTC

d_call: TRBD1
clone_size: NA
j_call: TRBJ1-1
v_call: TRBV25-1
cdr3_aa: CASSARDRGRAKGTFF
cdr3_nt: TGTGCCAGCAGTGCCCGGGACAGGGGGCGCGCAAAGGGGACTTTCTTT

d_call: NA
clone_size: NA
j_call: TRBJ1-2
v_call: TRBV9
cdr3_aa: CASSYRREGANYGYTF
cdr3_nt: TGTGCCAGCAGCTACCGCCGTGAGGGTGCAAACTATGGCTACACCTTC

d_call: TRBD2
clone_size: NA
j_call: TRBJ2-2
v_call: TRBV7-6
cdr3_aa: CASSFLAGWNTGELFF
cdr3_nt: TGTGCCAGCAGCTTTTTAGCGGGGTGGAACACCGGGGAGCTGTTTTTT

d_call: NA
clone_size: NA
j_call: TRBJ1-1
v_call: TRBV28
cdr3_aa: CASRALNTEAFF
cdr3_nt: TGTGCATCCAGGGCTTTGAACACTGAAGCTTTCTTT

d_call: TRBD2
clone_size: NA
j_call: TRBJ2-2
v_call: TRBV7-9
cdr3_aa: CASSVLAGGTGELFF
cdr3_nt: TGTGCCAGCAGCGTACTAGCGGGGGGTACCGGGGAGCTGTTTTTT

d_call: NA
clone_size: NA
j_call: TRBJ1-1
v_call: TRBV11-3
cdr3_aa: CASNLDVSGALSRLSVAFF
cdr3_nt: TGTGCCAGCAACTTAGATGTTTCAGGGGCGCTGAGTAGGTTAAGTGTAGCTTTCTTT

d_call: NA
clone_size: NA
j_call: TRBJ1-5
v_call: TRBV6-2/TRBV6-3
cdr3_aa: CASSGLRGQIPGDSNQPQHF
cdr3_nt: TGTGCCAGCAGCGGGTTGAGAGGGCAAATTCCGGGTGATAGCAATCAGCCCCAGCATTTT

d_call: TRBD1
clone_size: NA
j_call: TRBJ1-2
v_call: TRBV7-8
cdr3_aa: CASSSRTGDGYTF
cdr3_nt: TGTGCCAGCAGCTCGCGGACAGGGGATGGCTACACCTTC

d_call: NA
clone_size: NA
j_call: TRBJ1-2
v_call: TRBV3-1/TRBV3-2
cdr3_aa: CASSQESAGDYGYTF
cdr3_nt: TGTGCCAGCAGCCAAGAATCGGCAGGGGACTATGGCTACACCTTC

d_call: NA
clone_size: NA
j_call: TRBJ2-1
v_call: TRBV29-1
cdr3_aa: CSDSVASAGEQFF
cdr3_nt: TGCAGCGACTCGGTGGCTAGCGCCGGTGAGCAGTTCTTC

d_call: TRBD1
clone_size: NA
j_call: TRBJ1-5
v_call: TRBV30
cdr3_aa: CAWRGGWGQPQHF
cdr3_nt: TGTGCCTGGAGAGGGGGCTGGGGCCAGCCCCAGCATTTT

d_call: TRBD2
clone_size: NA
j_call: TRBJ2-2
v_call: TRBV28
cdr3_aa: CASSSPGGQIGELFF
cdr3_nt: TGTGCCAGCAGTTCGCCGGGGGGGCAGATCGGGGAGCTGTTTTTT

d_call: NA
clone_size: NA
j_call: TRBJ1-5
v_call: TRBV2
cdr3_aa: CASSEWTAHQPQHF
cdr3_nt: TGTGCCAGCAGTGAATGGACAGCGCATCAGCCCCAGCATTTT

d_call: NA
clone_size: NA
j_call: TRBJ2-7
v_call: TRBV27
cdr3_aa: CASSPTTGYEQYF
cdr3_nt: TGTGCCAGCAGTCCAACGACGGGCTACGAGCAGTACTTC

d_call: NA
clone_size: NA
j_call: TRBJ2-3
v_call: TRBV27
cdr3_aa: CASSLSGTDTQYF
cdr3_nt: TGTGCCAGCAGTTTGTCGGGCACAGATACGCAGTATTTT

d_call: TRBD1
clone_size: few
j_call: TRBJ1-2
v_call: TRBV28
cdr3_aa: CASSPRQGSYGYTF
cdr3_nt: TGTGCCAGCAGCCCCAGACAGGGGTCGTATGGCTACACCTTC

d_call: TRBD1
clone_size: NA
j_call: TRBJ2-7
v_call: TRBV11-3
cdr3_aa: CASTDRGDEQYF
cdr3_nt: TGTGCCAGCACGGACAGGGGCGACGAGCAGTACTTC